This T cell receptor (beta chain) emerged from a study of OX40 agonist ivuxolimab in advanced cancers. On this clone: Its antigen is unknown.

The germline V gene encodes CDR1 LGHNA and CDR2 YNFKEQ. The V end was cut by 4 bases, the J end by 0 bases, with 13 bases between. The CDR3 covers 15 residues. The method was immunoSEQ multiplex PCR; TCRdb's version includes in-frame clones alone and lacks a portion of them. Of about 100,000 clones detected, approximately 91% appear once; the ten largest clones hold about 0.76%. Findings of the study overall: CD8+ T cells showed, on average, more clonal expansion than CD4+ cells.

The clonotype comes from an adult with an advanced solid tumor such as melanoma, head and neck, liver or kidney cancer. Sequences were derived from CD4+ or CD8+ T cells sorted from blood, sampled in a trial of the OX40 agonist ivuxolimab. This chain links TRBV4-2 with TRBJ2-7, with D hard to call. CDR3 DNA: TGTGCCAGCAGCCGAGACTTAGGGCTCTCCTACGAGCAGTACTTC. It yields the protein CASSRDLGLSYEQYF.